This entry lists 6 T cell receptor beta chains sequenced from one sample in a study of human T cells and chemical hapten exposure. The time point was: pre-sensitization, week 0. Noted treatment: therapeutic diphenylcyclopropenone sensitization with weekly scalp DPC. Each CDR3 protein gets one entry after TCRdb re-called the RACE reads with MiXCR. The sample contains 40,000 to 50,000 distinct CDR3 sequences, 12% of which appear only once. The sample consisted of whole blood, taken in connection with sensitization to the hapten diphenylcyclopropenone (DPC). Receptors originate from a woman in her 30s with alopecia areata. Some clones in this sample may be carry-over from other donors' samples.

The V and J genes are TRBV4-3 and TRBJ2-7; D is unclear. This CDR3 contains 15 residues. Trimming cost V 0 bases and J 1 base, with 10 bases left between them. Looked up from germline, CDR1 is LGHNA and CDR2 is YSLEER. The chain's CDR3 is CASSQEPAGSYEQYF. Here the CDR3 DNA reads TGCGCCAGCAGCCAAGAACCGGCCGGTTCCTACGAGCAGTACTTC.

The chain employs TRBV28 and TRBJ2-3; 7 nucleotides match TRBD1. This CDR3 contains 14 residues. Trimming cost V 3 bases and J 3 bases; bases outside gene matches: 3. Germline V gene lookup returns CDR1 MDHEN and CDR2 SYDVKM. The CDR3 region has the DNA TGTGCCAGCAGTTTTCTGACAGGGACAGATACGCAGTATTTT. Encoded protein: CASSFLTGTDTQYF.

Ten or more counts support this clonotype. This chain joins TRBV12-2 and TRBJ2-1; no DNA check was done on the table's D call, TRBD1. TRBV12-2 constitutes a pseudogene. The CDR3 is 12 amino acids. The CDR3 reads CASRLDTGQVFF. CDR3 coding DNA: TGTGCAAGTCGCTTAGATACGGGACAGGTCTTCTTC.

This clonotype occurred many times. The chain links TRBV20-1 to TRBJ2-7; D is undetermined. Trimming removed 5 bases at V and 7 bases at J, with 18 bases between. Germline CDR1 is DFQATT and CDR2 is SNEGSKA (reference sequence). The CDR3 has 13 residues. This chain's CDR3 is CSAGKSGFGEQYF. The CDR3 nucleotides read TGCAGTGCTGGGAAGTCCGGTTTTGGAGAGCAGTACTTC.

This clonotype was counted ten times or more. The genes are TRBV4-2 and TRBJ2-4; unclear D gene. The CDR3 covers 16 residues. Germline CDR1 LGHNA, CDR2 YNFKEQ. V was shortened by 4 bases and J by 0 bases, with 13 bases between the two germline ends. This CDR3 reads CASSPGPTSAKNIQYF. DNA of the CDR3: TGTGCCAGCAGCCCCGGGCCCACCTCAGCCAAAAACATTCAGTACTTC.

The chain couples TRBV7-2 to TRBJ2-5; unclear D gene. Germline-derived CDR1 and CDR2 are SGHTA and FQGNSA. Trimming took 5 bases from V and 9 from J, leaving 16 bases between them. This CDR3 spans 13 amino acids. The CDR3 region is CASSPGGWSAQYF. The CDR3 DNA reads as TGTGCCAGCAGCCCCGGCGGATGGTCTGCCCAGTACTTC.